Following are 31 T cell receptor beta chains from one sample sequenced in a study of blood T cell repertoires in COVID-19. The repertoire was sequenced with immunoSEQ multiplex PCR; TCRdb's copy has only in-frame clones and lacks some. The repertoire has around 200,000 clones, around 88% of them found once; the top ten carry roughly 5.9%. Sequenced material: PBMCs or T cells enriched from blood (not recorded which). These receptor sequences come from a man aged 40-49 years with acute COVID-19.

This clone was counted a few times. The chain links TRBV29-1 to TRBJ1-1; tentative D call: TRBD1 (6 bases). Germline CDR1 is SQVTM and CDR2 is ANQGSEA. The length of the CDR3 is 13 residues. Trimming left V 7 bases short and J 2 bases short, with 14 bases between. CDR3 DNA sequence: TGCAGCGCTGGCCGGGACATAAACACTGAAGCTTTCTTT. Translating gives CSAGRDINTEAFF.

The chain carries TRBV6-5 and TRBJ2-7; 11 positions match TRBD2. Trimming removed 11 bases from V and 4 bases from J; junction bases left unmatched: 7. Germline V CDR1 and CDR2: MNHEY, SVGAGI. The CDR3 contains 13 residues. CDR3 sequence (DNA): TGTGCCGGTACTACTAGCGGGAGATACGAGCAGTACTTC. It yields the protein CAGTTSGRYEQYF.

The gene calls are TRBV27 and TRBJ2-6; 7 nucleotides align to TRBD1. Germline V gene sequence: CDR1 MNHEY, CDR2 SMNVEV (reference sequence). V dropped 4 bases and J dropped 0; count of bases not matched to a gene: 6. The CDR3 extends over 17 amino acids. Here the CDR3 reads CASSSYRGLSGANVLTF. Here the CDR3 DNA reads TGTGCCAGCAGTTCCTACAGGGGCCTCTCTGGGGCCAACGTCCTGACTTTC.

CDR3 DNA: TGTGCCAGCAGCTTAACCGGCCCTAGTATCTACAATGAGCAGTTCTTC. This gives the protein CASSLTGPSIYNEQFF. The chain couples TRBV7-8 to TRBJ2-1, with D uncertain. Germline values: CDR1 SGHVS, CDR2 FQNEAQ. With 2 bases removed from V and 3 bases from J, the gap between germline ends came to 14 bases. The CDR3 spans 16 residues.

The J gene is TRBJ1-1, the V gene TRBV7-9; TRBD1 is a possible D gene (6 bases). Trimming shortened V by 4 bases and J by 3 bases, and 18 bases separated the two germline ends. The CDR3 extends over 16 amino acids. Per the germline V gene, CDR1 is SEHNR and CDR2 is FQNEAQ (reference sequence). The CDR3 DNA sequence: TGTGCCAGCAGCTATGGGATGACACCAGGGGACACTGAAGCTTTCTTT. Its translation: CASSYGMTPGDTEAFF.

The chain is built from TRBV5-4 and TRBJ2-4; a possible D gene is TRBD1 (6 bases). The CDR3 consists of 14 residues. V lost 4 bases and J 1 base, leaving 9 bases between the germline ends. Germline values: CDR1 SGHNT, CDR2 YYREEE (reference sequence). The CDR3: CASSKDRAKNIQYF. CDR3 nucleotides: TGTGCCAGCAGCAAAGACAGGGCCAAAAACATTCAGTACTTC.

The genes are TRBV2 and TRBJ2-3, with D possibly being TRBD2 (7 bases). Germline CDR1 SNHLY, CDR2 FYNNEI. The CDR3 is 14 amino acids. V lost 6 bases and J lost 5, with 15 bases in between. The CDR3 DNA reads TGTGCCAGCAGCGACGGGGGGCATGGAGATACGCAGTATTTT. The encoded protein is CASSDGGHGDTQYF.

The chain links TRBV29-1 to TRBJ1-2; 8 positions match TRBD1. J lost 7 bases, V lost 6 bases, and 13 bases had no gene match. The germline gives CDR1 SQVTM, CDR2 ANQGSEA. The CDR3 is 14 residues long. The CDR3 DNA is TGCAGCGTGGCCGCGGACAGGGAGGCAACTGGCTACACCTTC. This codes for CSVAADREATGYTF.

CDR3 nucleotide sequence: TGTGCCAGCACCGTACTGCTCTTGGTCAACGAGCAGTACTTC. Its translation: CASTVLLLVNEQYF. V usage is TRBV5-8 and J usage is TRBJ2-7; D is ambiguous. The CDR3 runs to 14 residues. Germline V lookup: CDR1 SGHTS, CDR2 YDEGEE. V lost 6 bases, J lost 5 bases, and 18 bases lay in between.

Here the CDR3 DNA reads TGTGCCACCAGTCCCTTCGACCCGGCGGGAGGGCCGGCCGAGCAGTACTTC. Amino acid sequence: CATSPFDPAGGPAEQYF. This chain uses TRBV24-1 with TRBJ2-7; 9 nucleotides match TRBD2. The V and J ends lost 6 bases and 6 bases, in that order; junction bases with no gene match: 17. Looked up from germline, CDR1 is KGHDR and CDR2 is SFDVKD. The CDR3 sequence is 17 residues long.

This chain uses TRBV6-1 with TRBJ2-5; 10 bases match TRBD2. This CDR3 has 18 amino acids. V shed 1 base, J shed 1 base, and the junction held 9 bases outside the gene matches. Germline CDR1 and CDR2: MNHNS and SASEGT. This CDR3 reads CASSEEVAGGRAQETQYF. The CDR3 bases are TGTGCCAGCAGTGAAGAGGTAGCGGGAGGAAGGGCCCAAGAGACCCAGTACTTC.

The chain employs TRBV7-3 and TRBJ1-6, with D possibly matching TRBD1 (5 bases). The CDR3 spans 14 residues. Looked up from germline, CDR1 is SGHTA and CDR2 is FQGTGA. V was clipped by 2 bases and J by 5 bases, with 7 bases between them. The CDR3 reads CASSLQGNNSPLHF. CDR3 sequence (DNA): TGTGCCAGCAGCTTACAGGGTAATAATTCACCCCTCCACTTT.

The CDR3 loop reads CASSPGLAYGYTF. The CDR3 DNA sequence: TGTGCCAGCAGTCCAGGGTTGGCCTATGGCTACACCTTC. The genes are TRBV12-3 or TRBV12-4 and TRBJ1-2; D is perhaps TRBD1 (5 bases). V lost 5 bases, J lost 4 bases, and 11 bases lay in between. This CDR3 region has 13 residues.

The chain carries TRBV28 and TRBJ1-5, with no clear D. V was cut by 0 bases and J by 3 bases, with 6 bases left in between. The CDR3 totals 14 residues. Germline-derived CDR1 and CDR2 are MDHEN and SYDVKM. The CDR3 loop is CASSLWQDNQPQHF. The CDR3 nucleotides are TGTGCCAGCAGTTTATGGCAGGACAATCAGCCCCAGCATTTT.

This chain joins TRBV2 and TRBJ1-2; 8 positions agree with TRBD1. This CDR3 is built from 18 residues. After removal of 2 bases from V and 4 bases from J, the junction contained 15 bases not matched to a gene. Germline CDR1 and CDR2: SNHLY and FYNNEI. The CDR3 here is CASSERGVRGQLGYGYTF. CDR3 nucleotides: TGTGCCAGCAGTGAAAGGGGGGTCAGGGGGCAGTTGGGCTATGGCTACACCTTC.

The chain joins TRBV9 to TRBJ2-7, with 7 bases aligning to TRBD2. The CDR3 is made up of 15 amino acids. The germline V gene has CDR1 SGDLS and CDR2 YYNGEE. Trimming cost V 4 bases and J 5 bases; bases outside gene matches: 12. Written as DNA, the CDR3 is TGTGCCAGCAGCAACGGGACTAAAAGTCTCGACGAGCAGTACTTC. Amino acid sequence: CASSNGTKSLDEQYF.

The chain is built from TRBV3-1 (or the pseudogene TRBV3-2) and TRBJ2-4, with 7 bases that match TRBD1. The CDR3 is 13 amino acids. In germline, CDR1 is LGHDT, CDR2 YNNKEL (reference sequence). Trimming removed 2 bases from V and 6 bases from J; junction bases left unmatched: 1. CDR3 nucleotides: TGTGCCAGCAGCCAACAGGGGGTAAACATTCAGTACTTC. This gives the protein CASSQQGVNIQYF.

This clone was picked up one time. The chain carries TRBV2 and TRBJ2-3; a possible D gene is TRBD1 (5 bases). The V and J ends lost 6 bases and 2 bases respectively, with 12 bases between them. The CDR3 runs to 14 residues. Germline CDR1 reads SNHLY; CDR2 reads FYNNEI. This CDR3 is CASSQQGITDTQYF. In nucleotides, the CDR3 is TGTGCCAGCAGCCAGCAGGGAATCACAGATACGCAGTATTTT.

V and J are TRBV7-3 and TRBJ1-1; D is unclear. Per germline, CDR1 SGHTA and CDR2 FQGTGA. CDR3 length equals 15 residues. V gave up 2 bases and J gave up 4 bases, with 14 bases separating them. CDR3 in amino acids: CASSLEPAGSTEAFF. CDR3 in DNA: TGTGCCAGCAGCTTAGAACCGGCCGGGTCCACTGAAGCTTTCTTT.

The rearrangement links TRBV11-2 to TRBJ2-1; D possibly corresponds to TRBD1 (5 bases). V dropped 2 bases and J dropped 4 bases, with 12 bases sitting between them. CDR1 is SGHAT and CDR2 is FQNNGV in the germline V gene. This CDR3 has 15 residues. DNA of the CDR3: TGTGCCAGCAGCTTACTAGAGACAGCGTACAATGAGCAGTTCTTC. Its protein product is CASSLLETAYNEQFF. The whole variable domain, remainder taken from reference TRBV11-2 and TRBJ2-1, is EAGVAQSPRYKIIEKRQSVAFWCNPISGHATLYWYQQILGQGPKLLIQFQNNGVVDDSQLPKDRFSAERLKGVDSTLKIQPAKLEDSAVYLCASSLLETAYNEQFFGPGTRLTVL.

The chain has TRBV9 and TRBJ2-1; the D gene is possibly TRBD2 (6 bases). The CDR3 sequence is 15 residues long. Germline CDR1 is SGDLS and CDR2 is YYNGEE. Trimming shortened V by 6 bases and J by 6 bases, and 19 bases separated the two germline ends. CDR3 DNA sequence: TGTGCCAGCAACCCGGGACTCAAACCACTCAATGAGCAGTTCTTC. This codes for CASNPGLKPLNEQFF. The whole variable domain, filled in from reference TRBV9 and TRBJ2-1, reads DSGVTQTPKHLITATGQRVTLRCSPRSGDLSVYWYQQSLDQGLQFLIQYYNGEERAKGNILERFSAQQFPDLHSELNLSSLELGDSALYFCASNPGLKPLNEQFFGPGTRLTVL.

This chain connects TRBV6-6 to TRBJ2-3; D may be TRBD2 (6 bases). Per the germline V gene, CDR1 is MNHNY and CDR2 is SVGAGI (reference sequence). The CDR3 runs to 15 residues. V was pared by 5 bases and J by 3 bases, with 15 bases between. The CDR3 DNA reads TGTGCCAGCAGTCCCGGGCGGGGTTTGACAGATACGCAGTATTTT. This translates into CASSPGRGLTDTQYF.

V is TRBV19 and J is TRBJ2-5; 8 positions match TRBD2. Germline V gene data show CDR1 as LNHDA and CDR2 as SQIVND (reference sequence). CDR3 length: 11 residues. The junction had 3 bases not matched to a gene; V was cut back by 6 bases and J by 9 bases. The CDR3 region is CASSGGAAQYF. The CDR3 nucleotides are TGTGCCAGTAGCGGGGGGGCGGCCCAGTACTTC. Supplemented by reference TRBV19 and TRBJ2-5, the full variable domain reads DGGITQSPKYLFRKEGQNVTLSCEQNLNHDAMYWYRQDPGQGLRLIYYSQIVNDFQKGDIAEGYSVSREKKESFPLTVTSAQKNPTAFYLCASSGGAAQYFGPGTRLLVL.

The rearrangement links TRBV30 to TRBJ1-5; D is undetermined. CDR1 and CDR2 (germline): GTSNPN, SVGIG (reference sequence). Trimming removed 0 bases from V and 0 bases from J, with 12 bases in between. The CDR3 loop spans 16 amino acids. CDR3 amino acids: CAWSVPLRYSNQPQHF. Written as DNA, the CDR3 is TGTGCCTGGAGTGTACCCCTTAGATATAGCAATCAGCCCCAGCATTTT.

This chain links TRBV19 with TRBJ1-1; 8 bases are a match to TRBD1. The V and J ends lost 2 bases and 0 bases, in that order; junction bases with no gene match: 20. The CDR3 has 21 residues. The germline CDR1 and CDR2 sequences are LNHDA and SQIVND (reference sequence). The CDR3 region has the DNA TGTGCCAGTAGTATAATCGGTTTTCGGCAGGGGGCAGTCCGGATGAACACTGAAGCTTTCTTT. Encoded protein: CASSIIGFRQGAVRMNTEAFF.

The chain is built from TRBV7-2 and TRBJ2-7, with 12 bases that match TRBD2. The ends lost 5 bases at V and 1 base at J; junction bases unmatched: 0. The germline gives CDR1 SGHTA, CDR2 FQGNSA. The CDR3 sequence is 14 residues long. DNA of the CDR3: TGTGCCAGCAGCGGGACTAGCGGGTCCTACGAGCAGTACTTC. Protein sequence: CASSGTSGSYEQYF.

This chain joins TRBV19 and TRBJ2-2; TRBD1 matches at 9 bases. J gave up 4 bases and V 7 bases, and 7 bases lay outside the gene matches. The CDR3 covers 15 residues. Germline V gene data show CDR1 as LNHDA and CDR2 as SQIVND (reference sequence). The CDR3 nucleotides read TGTGCCAGTAAGGACAGGGGAACTCCCACCGGGGAGCTGTTTTTT. It encodes CASKDRGTPTGELFF.

The chain couples TRBV7-9 to TRBJ1-1; 9 bases are a match to TRBD1. From germline, CDR1 is SEHNR and CDR2 FQNEAQ (reference sequence). J lost 6 bases, V lost 5 bases, and 7 bases had no gene match. The CDR3 covers 14 residues. The CDR3: CASSLSGQGSEAFF. The CDR3 bases are TGTGCCAGCAGCCTATCTGGACAGGGGTCTGAAGCTTTCTTT.

J is TRBJ2-1 and V is TRBV7-9, with 11 bases identical to TRBD2. CDR3 length equals 14 residues. Unmatched junction bases numbered 9, after V lost 7 bases and J lost 10 bases. The germline gives CDR1 SEHNR, CDR2 FQNEAQ (reference sequence). This CDR3 reads CASKIAGGPEEQFF. DNA of the CDR3: TGTGCCAGCAAAATAGCGGGAGGGCCAGAAGAGCAGTTCTTC.

The chain recombines TRBV20-1 with TRBJ1-6; D might be TRBD1 (5 bases). Germline V gives CDR1 DFQATT, CDR2 SNEGSKA (reference sequence). The CDR3 loop spans 16 amino acids. The germline V and J ends were trimmed by 3 bases and 3 bases, with 15 bases remaining between them. CDR3 loop: CSASDLTEVYNSPLHF. CDR3 coding DNA: TGCAGTGCTAGTGACCTGACAGAGGTCTATAATTCACCCCTCCACTTT.

The chain employs TRBV28 and TRBJ2-1; TRBD2 might be the D (5 bases). V lost 8 bases, J lost 4 bases, and 6 bases lay in between. The CDR3 spans 11 residues. CDR1 MDHEN and CDR2 SYDVKM come from the germline V gene. In DNA form, the CDR3 reads TGTGCCAGCGGCGGGTACAATGAGCAGTTCTTC. Protein: CASGGYNEQFF. The entire variable domain, with the rest obtained from reference TRBV28 and TRBJ2-1, is as follows: DVKVTQSSRYLVKRTGEKVFLECVQDMDHENMFWYRQDPGLGLRLIYFSYDVKMKEKGDIPEGYSVSREKKERFSLILESASTNQTSMYLCASGGYNEQFFGPGTRLTVL.